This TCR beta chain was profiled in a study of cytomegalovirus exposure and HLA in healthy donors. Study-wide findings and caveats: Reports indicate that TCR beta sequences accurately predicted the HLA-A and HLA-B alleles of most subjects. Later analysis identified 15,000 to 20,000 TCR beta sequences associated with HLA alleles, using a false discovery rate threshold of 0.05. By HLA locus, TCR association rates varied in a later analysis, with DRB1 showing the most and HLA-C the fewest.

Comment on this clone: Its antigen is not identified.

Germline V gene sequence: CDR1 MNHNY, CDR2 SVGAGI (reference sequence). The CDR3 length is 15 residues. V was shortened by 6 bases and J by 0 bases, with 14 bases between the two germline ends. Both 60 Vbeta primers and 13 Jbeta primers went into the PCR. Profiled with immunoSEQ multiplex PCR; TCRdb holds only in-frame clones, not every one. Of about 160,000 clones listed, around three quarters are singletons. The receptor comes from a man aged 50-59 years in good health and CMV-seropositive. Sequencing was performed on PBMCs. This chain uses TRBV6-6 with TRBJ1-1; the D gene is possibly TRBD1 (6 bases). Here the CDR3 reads CASSSTGIMNTEAFF. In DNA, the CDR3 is TGTGCCAGCAGCTCGACAGGAATTATGAACACTGAAGCTTTCTTT.